The clone carrying this TCR beta chain was counted ten times or more. This sample was taken from a study of human T cells and chemical hapten exposure. Trimming cost V 3 bases and J 2 bases, with 5 bases left between them. Germline-derived CDR1 and CDR2 are DFQATT and SNEGSKA (reference sequence). The CDR3 is 11 amino acids. Regarding time point: healthy volunteer bleed at 2 weeks. Unseparated into fractions, whole blood served as the source from which total RNA was extracted. Unique molecular identifiers were affixed to discrete cDNA molecules within the library. TCRdb re-called the RACE reads through MiXCR, storing one row per CDR3 protein. Of about 45,000 distinct CDR3 sequences in the sample, approximately 4.7% were seen once.

The sample consisted of whole blood. This clonotype was sampled from a female donor in good health. Some clones in this sample may be carry-over from other donors' samples. This chain links TRBV20-1 with TRBJ2-7; D ambiguous. The CDR3, as DNA: TGCAGTGCTAGCCTCGCCTACGAGCAGTACTTC. Its translation: CSASLAYEQYF.